This T cell receptor (beta chain) was sequenced in a study of CD8+ T cells in alopecia areata. Notes on the study in general: In lesional scalp, particularly from alopecia totalis/universalis, clonality was higher than in normal scalp. Clarity of TCR sharing across patients fell short of that in mice, possibly HLA-related. The study also sequences resident alphabeta T cells of normal skin in scalp samples.

V lost 8 bases and J 3 bases, leaving 20 bases between the germline ends. Germline V gives CDR1 GTSNPN, CDR2 SVGIG (reference sequence). This CDR3 has 14 residues. Investigators isolated RNA and reverse transcribed it into cDNA to act as the sequencing template. Assay used: immunoSEQ multiplex PCR; TCRdb lists only in-frame clones, some missing. Found here are 200,000 or so clones, roughly three fifths of them singletons; the top ten hold over 4%. This clone is a singleton in its sample. Antigen: not known. The receptor was derived from a human donor in good health. V and J are TRBV30 and TRBJ2-7; TRBD1 or TRBD2 may be the D gene (6 bases each). Input material: CD8+ T cells sorted from blood. The CDR3 loop reads CARRDGGGIYEQYF. The CDR3 nucleotides read TGTGCCCGCCGAGACGGAGGGGGTATCTACGAGCAGTACTTC.